This T cell receptor beta chain was identified in a study of blood T cell repertoires in COVID-19. The CDR3 consists of 14 residues. Germline loops: CDR1 SGHDT, CDR2 YYEEEE. V was clipped by 3 bases and J by 6 bases; unmatched bases: 5. Sequencing was performed with immunoSEQ multiplex PCR; in TCRdb, only in-frame clones are kept and a portion is missing. Of approximately 250,000 clones listed, roughly four fifths are singletons. This rearrangement joins TRBV5-6 to TRBJ2-3; TRBD2 agrees at 9 bases. The specimen sequenced was peripheral blood. The TCR sequence derives from a woman aged 45-65 years with acute or convalescent COVID-19. The CDR3 DNA reads TGTGCCAGCAGCTCAGGACTAGCGTTGGATACGCAGTATTTT. Its protein product is CASSSGLALDTQYF.